Here is one T cell receptor (beta chain) with its context. The antigen is not known. V was trimmed by 3 bases and J by 7 bases, leaving 18 bases between them. The V gene's germline CDR1 is KGHSH and CDR2 LQKENI. This CDR3 has 15 amino acids. This sample was included in a study of cytomegalovirus exposure and HLA in healthy donors. Findings of the study overall: Later on, an analysis tied approximately 17,000 TCR beta sequences to HLA alleles at 0.05 false discovery rate. According to the study, roughly 160 TCR beta chains were cytomegalovirus-associated. Some segments of the V type, notably TRBV6-2 and TRBV6-3, were excluded as indistinguishable. Reported performance of the classifier showed diagnosis of cytomegalovirus status with high specificity and sensitivity.

Researchers ran the PCR with 60 Vbeta and 13 Jbeta primers. Only in-frame clones appear in the TCRdb table, and some are missing; sequencing was by immunoSEQ multiplex PCR. The sample includes 100,000 to 150,000 clones, roughly 80% of them seen just once. The receptor was derived from a boy aged 5-17 years in good health and CMV-seronegative. Sequenced: PBMCs. The genes are TRBV18 and TRBJ2-5; tentative D call: TRBD2 (7 bases). Here the CDR3 reads CASSPIPGAGATQYF. The CDR3 DNA reads TGTGCCAGCTCACCGATACCGGGGGCGGGGGCGACCCAGTACTTC.